This T cell receptor (beta chain) comes out of a study of beta chain features in type 1 diabetes. All of the isolated RNA was reverse transcribed, so expressed TCRB transcripts were sequenced. Assay used: immunoSEQ multiplex PCR; TCRdb lists only in-frame clones, some missing. The table lists more than 100,000 clones, approximately 9% of them singletons. Findings of the study overall: Shorter TCRB CDR3s, moderately but significantly so, marked every one of the four CD4+ subsets in Type 1 diabetes patients.

This clone came up a few times. Its cognate antigen is unknown. This receptor was identified in a man aged 25-45 years with type 1 diabetes. Sample: central memory CD4+ T cells from blood.

The CDR3 loop reads CSVVWDRNTGELFF. The CDR3 bases are TGCAGCGTTGTGTGGGACAGGAACACCGGGGAGCTGTTTTTT. This chain connects TRBV29-1 to TRBJ2-2; 7 nucleotides agree with TRBD1. The CDR3 has 14 amino acids. V was pared by 4 bases and J by 1 base, with 3 bases of the junction left unmatched. CDR1 and CDR2 (germline): SQVTM, ANQGSEA.